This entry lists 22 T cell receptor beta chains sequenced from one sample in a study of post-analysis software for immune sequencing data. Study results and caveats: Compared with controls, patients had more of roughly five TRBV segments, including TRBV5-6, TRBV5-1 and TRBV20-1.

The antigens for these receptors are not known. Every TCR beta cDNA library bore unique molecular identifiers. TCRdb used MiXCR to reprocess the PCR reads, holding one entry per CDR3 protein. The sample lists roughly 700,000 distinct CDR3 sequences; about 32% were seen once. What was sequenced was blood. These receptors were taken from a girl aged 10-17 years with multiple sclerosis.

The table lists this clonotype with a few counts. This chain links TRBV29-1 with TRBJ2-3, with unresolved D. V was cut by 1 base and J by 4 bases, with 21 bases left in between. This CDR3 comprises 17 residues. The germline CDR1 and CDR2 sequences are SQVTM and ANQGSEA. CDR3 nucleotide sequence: TGCAGCGTTGAAGCCCCTCGCGCGATTAGATTCGCAGATACGCAGTATTTT. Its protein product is CSVEAPRAIRFADTQYF.

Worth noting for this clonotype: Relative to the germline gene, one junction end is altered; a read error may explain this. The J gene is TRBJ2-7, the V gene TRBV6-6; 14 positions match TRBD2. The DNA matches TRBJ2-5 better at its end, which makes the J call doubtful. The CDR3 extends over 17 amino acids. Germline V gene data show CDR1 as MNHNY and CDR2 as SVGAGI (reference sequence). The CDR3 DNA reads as TGTGCCTGCAGTTACCCGGGACTAGCGGGAGCGAGGGAGACCCAGTACTTC. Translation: CACSYPGLAGARETQYF.

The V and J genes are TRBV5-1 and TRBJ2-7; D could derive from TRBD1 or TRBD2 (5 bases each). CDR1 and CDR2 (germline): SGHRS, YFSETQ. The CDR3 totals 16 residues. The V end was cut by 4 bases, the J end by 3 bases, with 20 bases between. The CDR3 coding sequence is TGCGCCAGCAGCCCCCTTAGTAGCGTGGACATCTACGAGCAGTACTTC. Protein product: CASSPLSSVDIYEQYF.

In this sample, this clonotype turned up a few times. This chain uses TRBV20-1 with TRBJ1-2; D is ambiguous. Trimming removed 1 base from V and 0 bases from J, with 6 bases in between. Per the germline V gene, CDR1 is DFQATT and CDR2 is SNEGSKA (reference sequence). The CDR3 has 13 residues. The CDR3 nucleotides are TGCAGTGCTAGAGGCACATCTAACTATGGCTACACCTTC. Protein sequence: CSARGTSNYGYTF.

CDR3 sequence (DNA): TGCGCCAGCAGCTTGGCAGGCCTGACGAACACCGGGGAGCTGTTTTTT. The encoded protein is CASSLAGLTNTGELFF. The chain combines TRBV5-1 with TRBJ2-2; no definite D call. The V gene's germline CDR1 is SGHRS and CDR2 YFSETQ. The V end lost 0 bases, the J end lost 0 bases, and 9 bases lay between the germline ends. This CDR3 has 16 residues.

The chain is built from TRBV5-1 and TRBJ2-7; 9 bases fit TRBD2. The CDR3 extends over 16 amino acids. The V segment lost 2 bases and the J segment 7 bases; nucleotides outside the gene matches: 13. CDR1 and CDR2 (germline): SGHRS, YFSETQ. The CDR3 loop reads CASSFTSGLSYNEQYF. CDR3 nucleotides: TGCGCCAGCAGCTTCACTAGCGGGTTGTCCTACAATGAGCAGTACTTC.

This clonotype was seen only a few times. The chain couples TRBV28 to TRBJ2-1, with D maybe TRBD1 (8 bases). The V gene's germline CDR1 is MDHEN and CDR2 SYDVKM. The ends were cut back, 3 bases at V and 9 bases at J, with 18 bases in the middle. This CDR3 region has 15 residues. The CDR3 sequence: CASSLLRTGGGEQFF. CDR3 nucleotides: TGTGCCAGCAGTTTGCTAAGAACAGGGGGGGGTGAGCAGTTCTTC.

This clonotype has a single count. CDR3 protein: CASSQEVEVGSPLHF. In DNA, the CDR3 is TGTGCCAGCAGCCAAGAAGTGGAAGTAGGGTCACCCCTCCACTTT. The rearrangement links TRBV4-2 to TRBJ1-6, with D hard to call. This CDR3 is built from 15 residues. The ends were cut back, 0 bases at V and 10 bases at J, with 13 bases in the middle. The germline gives CDR1 LGHNA, CDR2 YNFKEQ.

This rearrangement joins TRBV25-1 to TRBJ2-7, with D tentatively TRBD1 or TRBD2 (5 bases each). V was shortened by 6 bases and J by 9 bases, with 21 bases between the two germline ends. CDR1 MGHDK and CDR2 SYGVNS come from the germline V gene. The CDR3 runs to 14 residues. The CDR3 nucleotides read TGTGCCAGCAGGGGGGTTGATACCCTGTATGGGCAGTACTTC. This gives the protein CASRGVDTLYGQYF.

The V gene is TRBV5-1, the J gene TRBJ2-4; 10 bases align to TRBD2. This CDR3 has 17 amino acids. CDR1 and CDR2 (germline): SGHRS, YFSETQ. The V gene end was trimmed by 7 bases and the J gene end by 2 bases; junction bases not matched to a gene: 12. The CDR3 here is CASRPRGTSETKNIQYF. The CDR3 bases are TGCGCCAGCCGCCCCCGTGGGACTAGCGAAACCAAAAACATTCAGTACTTC. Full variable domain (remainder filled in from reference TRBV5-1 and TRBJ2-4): KAGVTQTPRYLIKTRGQQVTLSCSPISGHRSVSWYQQTPGQGLQFLFEYFSETQRNKGNFPGRFSGRQFSNSRSEMNVSTLELGDSALYLCASRPRGTSETKNIQYFGAGTRLSVL.

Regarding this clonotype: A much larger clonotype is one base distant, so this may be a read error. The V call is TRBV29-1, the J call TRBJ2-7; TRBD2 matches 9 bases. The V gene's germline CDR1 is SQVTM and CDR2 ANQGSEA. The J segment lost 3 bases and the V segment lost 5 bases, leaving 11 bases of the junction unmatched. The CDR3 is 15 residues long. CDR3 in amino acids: CSVITRVAGDYEQYF. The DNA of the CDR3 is TGCAGCGTTATAACGCGGGTAGCGGGGGACTACGAGCAGTACTTC.

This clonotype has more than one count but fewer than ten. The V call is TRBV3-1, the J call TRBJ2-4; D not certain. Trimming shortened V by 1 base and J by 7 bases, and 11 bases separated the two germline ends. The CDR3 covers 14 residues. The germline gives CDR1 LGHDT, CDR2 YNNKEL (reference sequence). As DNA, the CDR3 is TGTGCCAGCAGCCAAGCGCAGCACGGGAACATTCAGTACTTC. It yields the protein CASSQAQHGNIQYF. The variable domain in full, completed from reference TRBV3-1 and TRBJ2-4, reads DTAVSQTPKYLVTQMGNDKSIKCEQNLGHDTMYWYKQDSKKFLKIMFSYNNKELIINETVPNRFSPKSPDKAHLNLHINSLELGDSAVYFCASSQAQHGNIQYFGAGTRLSVL.

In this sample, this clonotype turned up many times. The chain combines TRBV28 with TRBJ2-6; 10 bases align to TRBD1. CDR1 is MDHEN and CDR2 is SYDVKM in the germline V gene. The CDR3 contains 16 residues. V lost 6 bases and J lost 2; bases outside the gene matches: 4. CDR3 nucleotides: TGTGCCAGCAGCTCGACAGGGGGCCCTGGGGCCAACGTCCTGACTTTC. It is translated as CASSSTGGPGANVLTF.

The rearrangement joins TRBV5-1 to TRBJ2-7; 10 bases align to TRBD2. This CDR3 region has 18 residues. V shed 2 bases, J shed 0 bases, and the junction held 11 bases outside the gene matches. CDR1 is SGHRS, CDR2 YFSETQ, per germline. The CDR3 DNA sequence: TGCGCCAGCAGCTTCAATACAGCGGGAGGGCTGACCTCCTACGAGCAGTACTTC. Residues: CASSFNTAGGLTSYEQYF.

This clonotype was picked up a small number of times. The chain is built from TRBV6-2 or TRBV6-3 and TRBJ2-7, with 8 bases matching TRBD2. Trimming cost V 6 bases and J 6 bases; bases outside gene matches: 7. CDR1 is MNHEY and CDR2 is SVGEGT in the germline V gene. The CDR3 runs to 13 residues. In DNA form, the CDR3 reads TGTGCCAGCAGGTTAGTAGCGGGAACCGAGCAGTACTTC. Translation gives CASRLVAGTEQYF.

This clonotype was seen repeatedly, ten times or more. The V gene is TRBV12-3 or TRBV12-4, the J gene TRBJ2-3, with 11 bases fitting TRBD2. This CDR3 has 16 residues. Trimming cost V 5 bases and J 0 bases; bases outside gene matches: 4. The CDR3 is CASSPRTSGSTDTQYF. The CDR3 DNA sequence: TGTGCCAGCAGTCCTAGGACTAGCGGGAGCACAGATACGCAGTATTTT.

The CDR3 loop reads CASSAQGLASVETQYF. CDR3 DNA sequence: TGTGCCAGCAGCGCGCAGGGACTAGCAAGCGTAGAGACCCAGTACTTC. The chain uses TRBV7-2 and TRBJ2-5, with 9 bases lining up with TRBD2. V gave up 5 bases and J gave up 4 bases; unmatched junction bases: 11. CDR3 size: 16 residues. Germline CDR1 reads SGHTA; CDR2 reads FQGNSA.

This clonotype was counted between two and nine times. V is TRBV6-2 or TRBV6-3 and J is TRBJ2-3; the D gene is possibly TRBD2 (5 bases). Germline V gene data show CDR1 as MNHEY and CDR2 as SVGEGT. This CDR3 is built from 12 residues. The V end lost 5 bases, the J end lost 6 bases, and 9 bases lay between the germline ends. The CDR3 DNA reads TGTGCCAGCAGTCGGGATGAGGATACGCAGTATTTT. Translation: CASSRDEDTQYF.

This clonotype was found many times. CDR3: CASSQDRRAAYGYTF. Written as DNA, the CDR3 is TGCGCCAGCAGCCAAGATAGGCGTGCCGCCTATGGCTACACCTTC. The chain is built from TRBV4-3 and TRBJ1-2, with D uncertain. The CDR3 extends over 15 amino acids. The germline CDR1 and CDR2 sequences are LGHNA and YSLEER. The germline V and J ends were trimmed by 0 bases and 4 bases, with 12 bases remaining between them.

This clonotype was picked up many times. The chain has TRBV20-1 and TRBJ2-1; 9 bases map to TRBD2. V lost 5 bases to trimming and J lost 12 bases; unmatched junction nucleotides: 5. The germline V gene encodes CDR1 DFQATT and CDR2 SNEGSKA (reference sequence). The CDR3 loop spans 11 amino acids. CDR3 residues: CSAGLAGRQFF. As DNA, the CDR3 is TGCAGTGCTGGCCTAGCGGGAAGGCAGTTCTTC.

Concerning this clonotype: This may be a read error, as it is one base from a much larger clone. The CDR3 spells CSVWGGGEETQYF. For the CDR3, the DNA is TGCAGCGTTTGGGGGGGCGGGGAAGAGACCCAGTACTTC. J is TRBJ2-5 and V is TRBV29-1; D is perhaps TRBD2 (7 bases). This CDR3 is 13 amino acids long. V was pared by 5 bases and J by 3 bases, with 13 bases between. Germline V gene lookup returns CDR1 SQVTM and CDR2 ANQGSEA.

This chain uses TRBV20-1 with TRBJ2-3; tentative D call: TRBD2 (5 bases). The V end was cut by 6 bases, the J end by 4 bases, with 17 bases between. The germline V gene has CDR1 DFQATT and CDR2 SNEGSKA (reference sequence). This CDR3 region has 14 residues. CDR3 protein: CSAWSGAHSDTQYF. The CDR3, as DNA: TGCAGTGCGTGGAGCGGAGCCCATTCAGATACGCAGTATTTT.